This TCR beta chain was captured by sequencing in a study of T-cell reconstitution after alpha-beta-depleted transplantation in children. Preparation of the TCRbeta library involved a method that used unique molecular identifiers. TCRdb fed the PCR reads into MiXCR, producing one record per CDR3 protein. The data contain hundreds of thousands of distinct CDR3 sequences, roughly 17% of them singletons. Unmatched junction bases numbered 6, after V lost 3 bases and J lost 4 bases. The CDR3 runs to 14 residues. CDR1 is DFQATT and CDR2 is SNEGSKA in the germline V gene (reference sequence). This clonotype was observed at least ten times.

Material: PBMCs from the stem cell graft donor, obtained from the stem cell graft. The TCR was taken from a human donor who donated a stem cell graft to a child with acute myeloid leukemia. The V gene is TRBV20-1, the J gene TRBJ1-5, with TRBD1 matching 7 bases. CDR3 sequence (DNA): TGCAGTGCTAGTTCCGGGACAGCTAATCAGCCCCAGCATTTT. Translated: CSASSGTANQPQHF.